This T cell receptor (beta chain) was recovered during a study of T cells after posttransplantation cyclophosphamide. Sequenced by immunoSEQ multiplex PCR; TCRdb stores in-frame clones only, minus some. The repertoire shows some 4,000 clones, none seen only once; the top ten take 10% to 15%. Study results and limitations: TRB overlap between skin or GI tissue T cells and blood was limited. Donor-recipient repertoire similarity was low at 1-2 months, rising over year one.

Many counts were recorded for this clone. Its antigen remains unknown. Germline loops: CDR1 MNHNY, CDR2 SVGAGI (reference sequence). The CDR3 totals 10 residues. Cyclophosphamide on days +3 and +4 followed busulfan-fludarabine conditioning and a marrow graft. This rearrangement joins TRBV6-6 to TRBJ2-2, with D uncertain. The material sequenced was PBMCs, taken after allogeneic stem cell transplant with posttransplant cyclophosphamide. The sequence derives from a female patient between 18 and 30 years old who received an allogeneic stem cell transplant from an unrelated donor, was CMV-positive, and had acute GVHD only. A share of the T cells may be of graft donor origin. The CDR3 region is CASRRGELFF. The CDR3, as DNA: TGTGCAAGCCGGAGAGGGGAGCTGTTTTTT.